This section outlines one T cell receptor beta chain sequence together with its context. Unique molecular identifiers were present on cDNA, and template switching added a universal primer site. TCRdb reprocessed the 5' RACE reads with MiXCR, giving one entry per CDR3 protein. Of 500,000 to 550,000 distinct CDR3 sequences in the sample, less than 25% are singletons; the top ten hold about 0.99%. The source of the sample is a study of identical twins. Between the trimmed V and J ends, which lost 6 bases and 3 bases, there was a span of 12 bases. From germline, CDR1 is SNHLY and CDR2 FYNNEI. This CDR3 has 14 residues. This sample was also put to use in a study of T cells expressing NK-cell markers.

The chain carries TRBV2 and TRBJ2-1; D is perhaps TRBD2 (5 bases). The sequenced sample was CD4+ T cells sorted from blood. This sequence was found in a woman younger than 35 in good health. The CDR3 region has the DNA TGTGCCAGCAGAACTCCGGGATTCTACAATGAGCAGTTCTTC. Amino acids: CASRTPGFYNEQFF.